Below, 5 T cell receptor beta chains from the same sample are listed, as sequenced in a study of cytomegalovirus exposure and HLA in healthy donors. With 60 Vbeta and 13 Jbeta primers, the PCR was carried out. The assay was immunoSEQ multiplex PCR, and TCRdb's table has in-frame clones only and misses some. The sample has 160,000 or so clones, nearly 80% seen once. Sequencing was carried out using PBMCs. Receptor source: a man between 18 and 35 years old in good health and CMV-seropositive.

The rearrangement uses TRBV19 and TRBJ1-2; maybe TRBD1 (5 bases). V shed 6 bases and J shed 4 bases, with 9 bases lying between them. CDR1 and CDR2 (germline): LNHDA, SQIVND (reference sequence). This CDR3 is 12 amino acids long. This CDR3 reads CASSGGGYGYTF. In DNA, the CDR3 is TGTGCCAGTAGCGGGGGAGGCTATGGCTACACCTTC.

The V call is TRBV21-1, the J call TRBJ1-1; TRBD1 was called by the table and not checked on the DNA. TRBV21-1 is a pseudogene locus. There are 15 residues in the CDR3. As DNA, the CDR3 is TGTGCCAGCAGCGGGTCGGGACAGGAGAACACTGAAGCTTTCTTT. Translating it yields CASSGSGQENTEAFF.

This sequence joins TRBV4-1 and TRBJ1-4; maybe TRBD1 (6 bases). Germline V gene data show CDR1 as MGHRA and CDR2 as YSYEKL. V was clipped by 1 base and J by 4 bases, with 10 bases between them. CDR3 length: 15 residues. CDR3 in DNA: TGCGCCAGCAGCCAAGGGACAGCTAGTAATGAAAAACTGTTTTTT. It encodes CASSQGTASNEKLFF.

This clone was seen only once. The chain employs TRBV9 and TRBJ2-1; 14 bases are shared with TRBD2. The CDR3 sequence is 14 residues long. J was trimmed by 10 bases and V by 4 bases; bases with no gene match: 4. Germline V gene data show CDR1 as SGDLS and CDR2 as YYNGEE. For the CDR3, the DNA is TGTGCCAGCAGCTCCAGGACTAGCGGGGGGGAGCAGTTCTTC. This gives the protein CASSSRTSGGEQFF.

V is TRBV7-6 and J is TRBJ2-5; the D gene is possibly TRBD2 (5 bases). Trimming left V 5 bases short and J 0 bases short, with 13 bases between. This CDR3 contains 15 residues. CDR1 SGHVS and CDR2 FNYEAQ come from the germline V gene. The CDR3 protein is CASSQNVGNQETQYF. The DNA for the CDR3 is TGTGCCAGCAGCCAAAATGTCGGGAACCAAGAGACCCAGTACTTC.